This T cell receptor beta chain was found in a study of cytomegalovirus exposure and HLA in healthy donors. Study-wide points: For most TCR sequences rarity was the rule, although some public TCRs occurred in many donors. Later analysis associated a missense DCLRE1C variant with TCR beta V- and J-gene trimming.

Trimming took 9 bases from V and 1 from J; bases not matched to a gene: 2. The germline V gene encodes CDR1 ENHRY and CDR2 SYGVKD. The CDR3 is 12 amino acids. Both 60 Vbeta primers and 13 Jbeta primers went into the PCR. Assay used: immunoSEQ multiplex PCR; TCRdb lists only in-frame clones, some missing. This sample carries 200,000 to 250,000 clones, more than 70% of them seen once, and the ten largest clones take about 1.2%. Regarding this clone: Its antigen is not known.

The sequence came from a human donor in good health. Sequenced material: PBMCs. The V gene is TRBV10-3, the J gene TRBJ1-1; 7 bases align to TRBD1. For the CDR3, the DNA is TGTGCCATGGGACAGCCGAACACTGAAGCTTTCTTT. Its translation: CAMGQPNTEAFF.